This paragraph reports one T cell receptor (beta chain). Its matching antigen is unknown. The sample originates from a study of T cells after yellow fever vaccination. General observations from the study: Peaking faster, on day 5 versus 15, the secondary response was nonetheless weaker.

The ends were cut back, 3 bases at V and 4 bases at J, with 12 bases in the middle. Germline CDR1 and CDR2: KGHSH and LQKENI. The CDR3 loop spans 14 amino acids. Via MiXCR, TCRdb re-called the 5' RACE reads, giving one row per CDR3 protein. The sample holds about 340,000 distinct CDR3 sequences, around 12% seen once. The chain has TRBV18 and TRBJ1-2; D not resolved. The TCR was taken from a man in his late teens or twenties who received the YFV17D yellow fever vaccine. Specimen: CD4+ T cells sorted from PBMCs, collected 15 days after the yellow fever booster vaccination. For the CDR3, the DNA is TGTGCCAGCTCACCCCAGGAACGGAGCTATGGCTACACCTTC. This encodes CASSPQERSYGYTF.